One and the same sample provided the 26 T cell receptor beta chains below, sequenced in a study of identical twins. Via MiXCR, TCRdb re-called the 5' RACE reads, giving one row per CDR3 protein. The sample contains about 220,000 distinct CDR3 sequences, over 5% of which appear only once. These data were also filed under a second study, of T cells expressing NK-cell markers.

The sequenced sample consisted of CD8+ T cells sorted from blood. The receptors were gathered from a woman aged 18-30 years in good health.

This clonotype occurred a few times. The V gene is TRBV4-3, the J gene TRBJ2-7; 8 nucleotides agree with TRBD2. V lost 3 bases, J lost 3 bases, and 4 bases stayed unmatched. Germline assignment: CDR1 LGHNA and CDR2 YSLEER. There are 14 residues in the CDR3. As DNA, the CDR3 is TGCGCCAGCAGCCACCGGGGACTAGGCTACGAGCAGTACTTC. Residues: CASSHRGLGYEQYF.

The chain carries TRBV4-1 and TRBJ2-5, with 8 bases identical to TRBD1. V lost 4 bases, J lost 5 bases, and 15 bases stayed unmatched. In germline, CDR1 is MGHRA, CDR2 YSYEKL. The CDR3 runs to 17 residues. The CDR3 loop is CASSPRGQGRGVETQYF. The CDR3, as DNA: TGCGCCAGCAGCCCCCGAGGACAGGGAAGAGGTGTGGAGACCCAGTACTTC.

The rearrangement links TRBV12-5 to TRBJ2-1, with TRBD1 matching over 9 bases. The J segment lost 7 bases and the V segment lost 5 bases, leaving 6 bases of the junction unmatched. This CDR3 has 14 amino acids. Germline CDR1 is LGHNT and CDR2 is FRNRAP. CDR3 bases: TGTGCTAGTGGTCAACAGGGGGCCCGGAATGAGCAGTTCTTC. Encoded protein: CASGQQGARNEQFF.

This clonotype was observed a handful of times. The chain recombines TRBV7-6 with TRBJ2-1, with D perhaps TRBD1 (8 bases). Trimming shortened V by 1 base and J by 2 bases, and 12 bases separated the two germline ends. This CDR3 comprises 16 residues. CDR1 is SGHVS, CDR2 FNYEAQ, per germline. The CDR3 DNA follows: TGTGCCAGCAGCTTAGGAGCGGGACAGGCCTACAATGAGCAGTTCTTC. Translating gives CASSLGAGQAYNEQFF.

This clonotype was counted at least ten times. V usage is TRBV7-9 and J usage is TRBJ2-1, with D tentatively TRBD1 (6 bases). There are 14 residues in the CDR3. CDR1 and CDR2 (germline): SEHNR, FQNEAQ (reference sequence). Trimming left V 8 bases short and J 7 bases short, with 18 bases between. This chain's CDR3 is CASPVPVDRNEQFF. The CDR3 bases are TGTGCCAGCCCGGTGCCCGTTGACAGGAATGAGCAGTTCTTC.

This clonotype was found many times. This chain connects TRBV9 to TRBJ1-5; D call uncertain. V shed 7 bases and J shed 7 bases, with 3 bases lying between them. Germline V CDR1 and CDR2: SGDLS, YYNGEE. The CDR3 consists of 9 residues. The CDR3 DNA follows: TGTGCCAGCGGGCAGCCCCAGCATTTT. Translating it yields CASGQPQHF.

This clonotype was seen repeatedly, ten times or more. The chain has TRBV12-3 or TRBV12-4 and TRBJ2-1; the match to TRBD2 covers 7 bases. The length of the CDR3 is 13 residues. V gave up 6 bases and J gave up 8 bases; unmatched junction bases: 7. CDR3 nucleotides: TGTGCCAGCAGGCCGACTAGCAGCTATGAGCAGTTCTTC. It translates to CASRPTSSYEQFF.

This clonotype showed up just a few times. The V and J genes are TRBV30 and TRBJ1-2; D gene ambiguous. Germline V gene sequence: CDR1 GTSNPN, CDR2 SVGIG (reference sequence). The V end was cut by 4 bases, the J end by 8 bases, with 20 bases between. The CDR3 spans 14 residues. The CDR3 coding sequence is TGTGCCTGGACCCCCTCCCCCGGTGGGTCGGGCTACACCTTC. Amino acids: CAWTPSPGGSGYTF.

This chain connects TRBV6-1 to TRBJ2-3; D is uncertain. The V and J ends lost 5 bases and 2 bases respectively, with 8 bases between them. The length of the CDR3 is 13 residues. Germline CDR1 MNHNS, CDR2 SASEGT. The CDR3 sequence is CASSTGPTDTQYF. The CDR3 DNA is TGTGCCAGCAGTACCGGGCCCACAGATACGCAGTATTTT.

J is TRBJ2-1 and V is TRBV12-3 or TRBV12-4; D is perhaps TRBD2 (6 bases). The CDR3 covers 16 residues. Trimming shortened V by 3 bases and J by 2 bases, and 14 bases separated the two germline ends. The CDR3 DNA is TGTGCCAGCAGTTTTGGAGGGAGCGGTACCTACAATGAGCAGTTCTTC. Its translation is CASSFGGSGTYNEQFF.

This clonotype came up a few times. The chain has TRBV13 and TRBJ2-5, with TRBD2 matching 8 bases. CDR1 is PRHDT, CDR2 FYEKMQ, per germline (reference sequence). CDR3 size: 15 residues. After removal of 3 bases from V and 1 base from J, the junction contained 4 bases not matched to a gene. CDR3 amino acids: CASSFERGSQETQYF. In DNA form, the CDR3 reads TGTGCCAGCAGCTTCGAGCGGGGGAGCCAAGAGACCCAGTACTTC.

This clonotype was picked up many times. This chain connects TRBV7-9 to TRBJ2-3; TRBD1 might be the D (5 bases). CDR1 and CDR2 (germline): SEHNR, FQNEAQ (reference sequence). The CDR3 has 13 residues. The V end lost 8 bases, the J end lost 1 base, and 10 bases lay between the germline ends. As DNA, the CDR3 is TGTGCCAGCGGTGGGGCCGGCACAGATACGCAGTATTTT. Translation: CASGGAGTDTQYF.

This clonotype has at least ten counts. V gene TRBV4-3 combines with J gene TRBJ2-2; perhaps TRBD2 as D (5 bases). Germline CDR1 reads LGHNA; CDR2 reads YSLEER. V was trimmed by 0 bases and J by 10 bases, leaving 12 bases between them. This CDR3 has 14 residues. The CDR3 here is CASSQDHQREELFF. The CDR3 nucleotides are TGCGCCAGCAGCCAAGACCATCAGAGGGAGGAGCTGTTTTTT.

This chain connects TRBV6-2 or TRBV6-3 to TRBJ2-7; D is perhaps TRBD1 (7 bases). Trimming pared 4 bases from V and 3 bases from J, leaving 13 bases between. CDR1 and CDR2 (germline): MNHEY, SVGEGT. This CDR3 region has 14 residues. The CDR3 sequence: CASSFVRGVYEQYF. As DNA, the CDR3 is TGTGCCAGCAGTTTCGTCAGGGGGGTCTACGAGCAGTACTTC.

The rearrangement joins TRBV2 to TRBJ1-2; tentatively, D is TRBD1 (6 bases). The CDR3 totals 13 residues. The V end was cut by 8 bases, the J end by 2 bases, with 12 bases between. Looked up from germline, CDR1 is SNHLY and CDR2 is FYNNEI. The CDR3 coding sequence is TGTGCCAGCGAACCACAGGGAAACTATGGCTACACCTTC. This translates into CASEPQGNYGYTF. Complete variable domain (other parts from reference TRBV2 and TRBJ1-2): EPEVTQTPSHQVTQMGQEVILRCVPISNHLYFYWYRQILGQKVEFLVSFYNNEISEKSEIFDDQFSVERPDGSNFTLKIRSTKLEDSAMYFCASEPQGNYGYTFGSGTRLTVV.

There are many counts of this clonotype. The chain employs TRBV12-3 or TRBV12-4 and TRBJ2-1; 7 positions match TRBD1. J lost 6 bases, V lost 6 bases, and 8 bases had no gene match. The CDR3 is 14 residues long. CDR3 loop: CASSRLTGTNEQFF. The CDR3 coding sequence is TGTGCCAGCAGCCGACTGACAGGGACCAATGAGCAGTTCTTC.

This chain connects TRBV11-1 to TRBJ2-7; D is ambiguous. Germline lookup yields CDR1 SGHAT and CDR2 FQDESV (reference sequence). Trimming cost V 2 bases and J 2 bases, with 7 bases left between them. CDR3 length: 13 residues. CDR3 protein: CASSLWVAYEQYF. In DNA, the CDR3 is TGTGCCAGCAGCTTATGGGTAGCCTACGAGCAGTACTTC. Combining the CDR3 with reference TRBV11-1 and TRBJ2-7 gives the whole variable domain EAEVAQSPRYKITEKSQAVAFWCDPISGHATLYWYRQILGQGPELLVQFQDESVVDDSQLPKDRFSAERLKGVDSTLKIQPAELGDSAMYLCASSLWVAYEQYFGPGTRLTVT.

This clonotype has at least ten counts. The chain joins TRBV6-4 to TRBJ2-2; no firm D call. V was trimmed by 0 bases and J by 3 bases, leaving 2 bases between them. The CDR3 has 13 amino acids. Germline-derived CDR1 and CDR2 are MRHNA and SNTAGT. DNA of the CDR3: TGTGCCAGCAGTGACTCGGACACCGGGGAGCTGTTTTTT. It yields the protein CASSDSDTGELFF.

This clonotype came up a few times. V gene TRBV27 combines with J gene TRBJ2-1; 7 nucleotides align to TRBD1. The CDR3 runs 15 residues. Germline V lookup: CDR1 MNHEY, CDR2 SMNVEV (reference sequence). The ends lost 5 bases at V and 0 bases at J; junction bases unmatched: 4. This CDR3 reads CASSPGTDSYNEQFF. In DNA, the CDR3 is TGTGCCAGCAGTCCCGGGACAGACTCCTACAATGAGCAGTTCTTC.

There are many counts of this clonotype. The rearrangement uses TRBV29-1 and TRBJ1-2; 11 nucleotides line up with TRBD1. Trimming removed 7 bases from V and 2 bases from J; junction bases left unmatched: 9. CDR1 is SQVTM, CDR2 ANQGSEA, per germline. The CDR3 contains 15 residues. For the CDR3, the DNA is TGCAGCGCGTATCCGGACAGGGGGCAGAACTATGGCTACACCTTC. Its protein product is CSAYPDRGQNYGYTF.

This clonotype was seen many times. This chain connects TRBV12-5 to TRBJ1-2; 8 nucleotides match TRBD1. With 2 bases clipped from V and 5 bases from J, the junction kept 7 bases outside the gene matches. Germline-derived CDR1 and CDR2 are LGHNT and FRNRAP. The CDR3 has 15 residues. The CDR3 sequence: CASGLFGTGPYGYTF. CDR3 bases: TGTGCTAGTGGTTTGTTCGGGACAGGACCATATGGCTACACCTTC.

This clonotype was seen more than once but under ten times. The gene calls are TRBV27 and TRBJ2-1, with TRBD2 matching 7 bases. Trimming at V came to 3 bases and at J to 7 bases, leaving 9 bases not matched to a gene. The CDR3 covers 15 residues. Germline values: CDR1 MNHEY, CDR2 SMNVEV (reference sequence). The CDR3: CASSFGGSLRNEQFF. The CDR3 region has the DNA TGTGCCAGCAGTTTTGGCGGGAGTTTAAGGAATGAGCAGTTCTTC.

The chain employs TRBV7-2 and TRBJ1-2, with TRBD1 as a possible D gene (5 bases). Germline-derived CDR1 and CDR2 are SGHTA and FQGNSA. The CDR3 runs to 15 residues. Between the trimmed V and J ends, which lost 5 bases and 2 bases, there was a span of 15 bases. The CDR3 is CASSPTEGINYGYTF. The CDR3 DNA reads as TGTGCCAGCAGCCCTACCGAGGGGATCAACTATGGCTACACCTTC.

This clonotype has only a few counts. The chain uses TRBV7-2 and TRBJ2-2, with D unclear. V dropped 5 bases and J dropped 6 bases, with 10 bases sitting between them. This CDR3 has 13 amino acids. Germline V gene lookup returns CDR1 SGHTA and CDR2 FQGNSA. The CDR3 DNA reads TGTGCCAGCAGCCCCGCCGGTCCCGGGGAGCTGTTTTTT. As protein: CASSPAGPGELFF.

In this sample, this clonotype turned up a few times. The V gene is TRBV9, the J gene TRBJ1-2; D unclear. Trimming pared 1 base from V and 4 bases from J, leaving 11 bases between. This CDR3 is 14 amino acids long. Germline V gene data show CDR1 as SGDLS and CDR2 as YYNGEE. CDR3 sequence (DNA): TGTGCCAGCAGCGTACAGGATCGGGGCTATGGCTACACCTTC. Encoded protein: CASSVQDRGYGYTF.

In its sample, this clonotype was seen a few times. The chain joins TRBV28 to TRBJ2-1; no definite D call. Trimming shortened V by 4 bases and J by 4 bases, and 14 bases separated the two germline ends. This CDR3 spans 15 amino acids. The germline V gene encodes CDR1 MDHEN and CDR2 SYDVKM. CDR3 sequence: CASSSRPSLYNEQFF. The CDR3 nucleotides are TGTGCCAGCAGTTCCCGCCCGAGTCTGTACAATGAGCAGTTCTTC.